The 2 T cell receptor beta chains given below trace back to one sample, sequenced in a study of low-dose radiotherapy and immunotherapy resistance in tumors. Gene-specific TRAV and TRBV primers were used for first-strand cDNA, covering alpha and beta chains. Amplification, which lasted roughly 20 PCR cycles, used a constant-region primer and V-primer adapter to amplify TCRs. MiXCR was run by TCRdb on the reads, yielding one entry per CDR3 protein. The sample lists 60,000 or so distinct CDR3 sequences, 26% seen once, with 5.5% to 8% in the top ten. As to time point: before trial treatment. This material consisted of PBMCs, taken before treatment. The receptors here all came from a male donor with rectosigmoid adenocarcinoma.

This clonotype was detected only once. CDR3 loop: CASSYSGTGEAFF. The CDR3 DNA follows: TGTGCCAGCAGTTACTCCGGGACAGGGGAAGCTTTCTTT. The chain couples TRBV6-8 to TRBJ1-1; TRBD1 aligns across 9 bases. Looked up from germline, CDR1 is MNHGY and CDR2 is SAAAGT. CDR3 length equals 13 residues. V shed 0 bases, J shed 8 bases, and the junction held 1 base outside the gene matches.

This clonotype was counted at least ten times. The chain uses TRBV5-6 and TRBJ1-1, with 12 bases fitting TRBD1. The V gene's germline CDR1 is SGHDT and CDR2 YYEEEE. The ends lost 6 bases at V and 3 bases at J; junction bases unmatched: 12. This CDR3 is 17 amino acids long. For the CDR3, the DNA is TGTGCCAGCACCACCCCGGGACAGGGGGCTTTGGACACTGAAGCTTTCTTT. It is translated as CASTTPGQGALDTEAFF.